Listed below are T cell receptor beta chains from one sample, sequenced in a study of T cell responses to AZD1222 COVID-19 vaccine. The assay was immunoSEQ multiplex PCR, and TCRdb's table has in-frame clones only and misses some. This sample has about 120,000 clones, with about nine tenths found just once. The sample in question was peripheral blood, obtained 28 days after the second AZD1222 dose. These receptors originate from an adult who received the AZD1222 COVID-19 vaccine. Both conserved end residues are part of each CDR3. The D gene is left open where the match is weak. For some rows the clone size is stated as once, few or many, or as a class when expanded; others skip it.

size: NA
length: 16
V: TRBV3-1/TRBV3-2
J: TRBJ2-7
D: NA
DNA: TGTGCCAGCAGCCAAGACGTAGCGCCGAGCTCCTACGAGCAGTACTTC
CDR3: CASSQDVAPSSYEQYF

size: NA
length: 17
V: TRBV28
J: TRBJ2-5
D: NA
DNA: TGTGCCAGCACCGGGGGTCCGGGGCTCCTGTACCAAGAGACCCAGTACTTC
CDR3: CASTGGPGLLYQETQYF

size: once
length: 16
V: TRBV5-1
J: TRBJ1-1
D: NA
DNA: TGCGCCAGCAGCTTGGAAGTACAGGCGGGGGACACTGAAGCTTTCTTT
CDR3: CASSLEVQAGDTEAFF

size: NA
length: 15
V: TRBV14
J: TRBJ2-7
D: NA
DNA: TGTGCCAGCAGCCAAGAGTTGTCTTCTACCTACGAGCAGTACTTC
CDR3: CASSQELSSTYEQYF

size: once
length: 13
V: TRBV7-2
J: TRBJ1-2
D: TRBD1
DNA: TGTGCCAGCAGGCGACGCCAGGGGGATGGCTACACCTTC
CDR3: CASRRRQGDGYTF

size: NA
length: 15
V: TRBV18
J: TRBJ1-4
D: NA
DNA: TGTGCCAGCTCCCCTATCTTTGTGTGGAAGGAAAAACTGTTTTTT
CDR3: CASSPIFVWKEKLFF

size: NA
length: 14
V: TRBV5-6
J: TRBJ2-3
D: TRBD2
DNA: TGTGCCAGCAGCTCGCGGGGGAAGACAGATACGCAGTATTTT
CDR3: CASSSRGKTDTQYF

size: NA
length: 11
V: TRBV14
J: TRBJ1-6
D: NA
DNA: TGTGCCAGCAGCCAGGGGGAACCCCTCCACTTT
CDR3: CASSQGEPLHF

size: NA
length: 14
V: TRBV2
J: TRBJ1-5
D: NA
DNA: TGTGCCACCCAGGAAGTAGTTAGCAATCAGCCCCAGCATTTT
CDR3: CATQEVVSNQPQHF

size: NA
length: 12
V: TRBV18
J: TRBJ2-1
D: NA
DNA: TGTGCCAGCTCACCGGCGTACAATGAGCAGTTCTTC
CDR3: CASSPAYNEQFF

size: NA
length: 17
V: TRBV7-9
J: TRBJ1-3
D: NA
DNA: TGTGCCAGCAGCTTAGTCGGTCGGGCCGCCTCTGGAAACACCATATATTTT
CDR3: CASSLVGRAASGNTIYF

size: NA
length: 15
V: TRBV3-1/TRBV3-2
J: TRBJ2-3
D: NA
DNA: TGTGCCAGCAGCTGGGGGCAGGAAAGCACAGATACGCAGTATTTT
CDR3: CASSWGQESTDTQYF

size: NA
length: 14
V: TRBV10-3
J: TRBJ2-2
D: NA
DNA: TGTGCCATCAGTTTACCGGGACTCCGCGGGGAGCTGTTTTTT
CDR3: CAISLPGLRGELFF

size: NA
length: 14
V: TRBV7-8
J: TRBJ1-1
D: NA
DNA: TGTGCCAGCAGCTTAGTTACGCCGAACACTGAAGCTTTCTTT
CDR3: CASSLVTPNTEAFF

size: few
length: 13
V: TRBV18
J: TRBJ2-5
D: NA
DNA: TGTGCCAGCTCACCACAGGGCGGGGAGACCCAGTACTTC
CDR3: CASSPQGGETQYF

size: NA
length: 16
V: TRBV21-1
J: TRBJ1-6
D: NA
DNA: TGTGCCAGCAGCAAAGCTCGGGGGACGGGAAATTCACCCCTCCACTTT
CDR3: CASSKARGTGNSPLHF

size: NA
length: 15
V: TRBV7-9
J: TRBJ1-1
D: NA
DNA: TGTGCCAGCAGCGATTGGGCGGCGGGGGACACTGAAGCTTTCTTT
CDR3: CASSDWAAGDTEAFF

size: NA
length: 14
V: TRBV29-1
J: TRBJ1-1
D: TRBD1
DNA: TGCAGCGTCGCAGGGGGCTGGGTCGGGACTGAAGCTTTCTTT
CDR3: CSVAGGWVGTEAFF

size: NA
length: 15
V: TRBV7-2
J: TRBJ2-5
D: NA
DNA: TGTGCCAGCAGCTTAGTGCGGGTGCACCAAGAGACCCAGTACTTC
CDR3: CASSLVRVHQETQYF

size: NA
length: 15
V: TRBV7-2
J: TRBJ2-2
D: NA
DNA: TGTGCCAGCAGCTACGGACGGTGGGACTCCGGGGAGCTGTTTTTT
CDR3: CASSYGRWDSGELFF

size: NA
length: 14
V: TRBV4-1
J: TRBJ2-2
D: NA
DNA: TGCGCCAGCAGCCAAGGCCGTATCACCGGGGAGCTGTTTTTT
CDR3: CASSQGRITGELFF

size: NA
length: 14
V: TRBV20-1
J: TRBJ1-3
D: TRBD1
DNA: TGCAGTGCTAGTGGCGGGACAGGGGGAAACACCATATATTTT
CDR3: CSASGGTGGNTIYF

size: once
length: 16
V: TRBV2
J: TRBJ1-2
D: NA
DNA: TGTGCCAGCAGCGAATCGGACAGACGAACCTTTTCTGGCTACACCTTC
CDR3: CASSESDRRTFSGYTF

size: NA
length: 14
V: TRBV5-1
J: TRBJ2-2
D: NA
DNA: TGCGCCAGCAGCTTGGAACATAACACCGGGGAGCTGTTTTTT
CDR3: CASSLEHNTGELFF

size: NA
length: 14
V: TRBV10-3
J: TRBJ1-1
D: NA
DNA: TGTGCCATCAGTGAGGGCGATCTGAGCACTGAAGCTTTCTTT
CDR3: CAISEGDLSTEAFF

size: NA
length: 15
V: TRBV4-2
J: TRBJ1-3
D: NA
DNA: TGTGCCAGCAGCCAAGATAGGGGGGTCGGAAACACCATATATTTT
CDR3: CASSQDRGVGNTIYF

size: NA
length: 14
V: TRBV6-2/TRBV6-3
J: TRBJ1-1
D: TRBD1
DNA: TGTGCCAGCAGTTCACAGGGGGCGTCCACTGAAGCTTTCTTT
CDR3: CASSSQGASTEAFF

size: NA
length: 15
V: TRBV19
J: TRBJ1-2
D: NA
DNA: TGTGCCAGTAGTATGATTGGGGGATTGAACTATGGCTACACCTTC
CDR3: CASSMIGGLNYGYTF

size: NA
length: 14
V: TRBV18
J: TRBJ1-2
D: NA
DNA: TGTGCCAGCTCACCAGCCACAGGGCTCGGGGGCTACACCTTC
CDR3: CASSPATGLGGYTF

size: NA
length: 15
V: TRBV5-1
J: TRBJ1-1
D: TRBD1
DNA: TGCGCCAGCAGCTTGGTGGGGACAGGGGGCACTGAAGCTTTCTTT
CDR3: CASSLVGTGGTEAFF

size: NA
length: 13
V: TRBV4-1
J: TRBJ2-7
D: NA
DNA: TGCGCCAGCAGCCAGGCAGGGTCCTACGAGCAGTACTTC
CDR3: CASSQAGSYEQYF

size: few
length: 16
V: TRBV5-1
J: TRBJ2-2
D: NA
DNA: TGCGCCAGCAGCTTAACGCCGAAGGTACGGTCCGGGGAGCTGTTTTTT
CDR3: CASSLTPKVRSGELFF

size: NA
length: 17
V: TRBV10-3
J: TRBJ2-3
D: NA
DNA: TGTGCCATCAGTGACCCTCACTTGACAGGCCATGGAGATACGCAGTATTTT
CDR3: CAISDPHLTGHGDTQYF

size: NA
length: 14
V: TRBV5-4
J: TRBJ2-7
D: NA
DNA: TGTGCCAGCAGCTTGGGGCAGGGTTACTACGAGCAGTACTTC
CDR3: CASSLGQGYYEQYF

size: NA
length: 17
V: TRBV9
J: TRBJ1-3
D: NA
DNA: TGTGCCAGCAGCGTAGAGGGCGGAGATATCTCTGGAAACACCATATATTTT
CDR3: CASSVEGGDISGNTIYF

size: NA
length: 15
V: TRBV14
J: TRBJ1-2
D: TRBD1
DNA: TGTGCCAGCAGCCGGGCAGGGGGGACCTTATATGGCTACACCTTC
CDR3: CASSRAGGTLYGYTF

size: NA
length: 15
V: TRBV15
J: TRBJ1-1
D: NA
DNA: TGTGCCACCAGCAGAGATGCAGGGATGAACACTGAAGCTTTCTTT
CDR3: CATSRDAGMNTEAFF

size: few
length: 19
V: TRBV3-1/TRBV3-2
J: TRBJ1-6
D: NA
DNA: TGTGCCAGCAGCCAAGATAACGTGGCAGCCCAAGTCGATAATTCACCCCTCCACTTT
CDR3: CASSQDNVAAQVDNSPLHF

size: NA
length: 13
V: TRBV12-3/TRBV12-4
J: TRBJ1-2
D: NA
DNA: TGTGCCAGCAGTTTCAGGGGTGGCTATGGCTACACCTTC
CDR3: CASSFRGGYGYTF

size: NA
length: 14
V: TRBV10-3
J: TRBJ2-3
D: TRBD2
DNA: TGTGCCATCAGTGCGACTAGCGGGGGAAATACGCAGTATTTT
CDR3: CAISATSGGNTQYF

size: NA
length: 16
V: TRBV7-6
J: TRBJ2-5
D: NA
DNA: TGTGCCAGCAGCTTAAGGGGCGGCGGGGCTCAAGAGACCCAGTACTTC
CDR3: CASSLRGGGAQETQYF

size: NA
length: 16
V: TRBV6-1
J: TRBJ2-5
D: NA
DNA: TGTGCCAGCAGTGAATGGGGCGGGGGCTACCTGGAGACCCAGTACTTC
CDR3: CASSEWGGGYLETQYF

size: NA
length: 14
V: TRBV29-1
J: TRBJ2-1
D: NA
DNA: TGCAGCGCCTGGACACCTAGCTCCTACAATGAGCAGTTCTTC
CDR3: CSAWTPSSYNEQFF

size: NA
length: 13
V: TRBV10-3
J: TRBJ1-1
D: NA
DNA: TGTGCCGTTACCAGGGACCCGAACACTGAAGCTTTCTTT
CDR3: CAVTRDPNTEAFF

size: few
length: 11
V: TRBV20-1
J: TRBJ2-3
D: NA
DNA: TGCAGTGCCACCCCGAGGGATACGCAGTATTTT
CDR3: CSATPRDTQYF

size: NA
length: 13
V: TRBV6-4
J: TRBJ1-1
D: TRBD1
DNA: TGTGCCAGCAGTGCGACAGGGTACACTGAAGCTTTCTTT
CDR3: CASSATGYTEAFF

size: NA
length: 15
V: TRBV7-6
J: TRBJ2-2
D: NA
DNA: TGTGCCAGCAGCTTAGGAGCGGCAAGCACCGGGGAGCTGTTTTTT
CDR3: CASSLGAASTGELFF

size: NA
length: 16
V: TRBV2
J: TRBJ2-7
D: NA
DNA: TGTGCCAGCAGTGACCCCGGGGGACTTAGCTCCTACGAGCAGTACTTC
CDR3: CASSDPGGLSSYEQYF

size: once
length: 14
V: TRBV29-1
J: TRBJ2-3
D: NA
DNA: TGCAGCGCCACCACAGGCCGTGGTACAGATACGCAGTATTTT
CDR3: CSATTGRGTDTQYF